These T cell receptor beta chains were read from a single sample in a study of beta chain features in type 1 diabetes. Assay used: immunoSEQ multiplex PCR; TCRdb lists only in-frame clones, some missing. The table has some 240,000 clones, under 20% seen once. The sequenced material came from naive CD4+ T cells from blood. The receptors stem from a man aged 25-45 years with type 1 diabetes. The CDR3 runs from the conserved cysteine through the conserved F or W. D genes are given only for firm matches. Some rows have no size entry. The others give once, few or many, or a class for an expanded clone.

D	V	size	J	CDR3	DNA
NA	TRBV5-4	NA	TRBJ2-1	CASSLVVQPSPGNEQFF	TGTGCCAGCAGCTTGGTTGTGCAGCCCTCGCCGGGGAATGAGCAGTTCTTC
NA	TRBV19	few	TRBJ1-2	CASMSRSYGYTF	TGTGCCAGTATGAGCCGCTCCTATGGCTACACCTTC
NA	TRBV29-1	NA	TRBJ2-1	CSVAPLLADNEQFF	TGCAGCGTCGCTCCCCTACTAGCCGACAATGAGCAGTTCTTC
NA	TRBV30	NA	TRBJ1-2	CAWSLNYGYTF	TGTGCCTGGAGTCTGAACTATGGCTACACCTTC
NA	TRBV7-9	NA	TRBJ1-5	CASGYGARPQHF	TGTGCCAGCGGGTATGGGGCCCGTCCCCAGCATTTT
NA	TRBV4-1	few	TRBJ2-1	CASSRLTEVDEQFF	TGCGCCAGCAGTCGGCTGACAGAAGTCGATGAGCAGTTCTTC
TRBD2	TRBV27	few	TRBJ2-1	CASSSPSTGGQGEQFF	TGTGCCAGCAGTTCCCCTTCGACGGGAGGGCAGGGTGAGCAGTTCTTC
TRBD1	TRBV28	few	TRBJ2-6	CASSKGAAGANVLTF	TGTGCCAGCAGCAAGGGGGCTGCTGGGGCCAACGTCCTGACTTTC
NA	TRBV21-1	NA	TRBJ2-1	CASSNSCSSYNEQFF	TGTGCCAGCAGCAATTCATGCAGCTCCTACAATGAGCAGTTCTTC
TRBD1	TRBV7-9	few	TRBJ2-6	CASSDRVSGANVLTF	TGTGCCAGCAGCGACAGGGTCTCTGGGGCCAACGTCCTGACTTTC
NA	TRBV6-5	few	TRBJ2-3	CASSYNKYPGPDTQYF	TGTGCCAGCAGTTACAATAAGTATCCAGGGCCAGATACGCAGTATTTT
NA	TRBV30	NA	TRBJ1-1	CAWRRLNTEAFF	TGTGCCTGGCGACGGTTGAACACTGAAGCTTTCTTT
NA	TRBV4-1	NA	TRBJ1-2	CASSQDPAAANYGYTF	TGCGCCAGCAGCCAAGATCCGGCGGCAGCTAACTATGGCTACACCTTC
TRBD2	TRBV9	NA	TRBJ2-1	CASSVSGTSGTDEQFF	TGTGCCAGCAGCGTATCGGGGACTAGCGGGACTGATGAGCAGTTCTTC
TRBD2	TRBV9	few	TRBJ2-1	CASSVEGLAGNEQFF	TGTGCCAGCAGCGTAGAGGGACTAGCGGGGAATGAGCAGTTCTTC
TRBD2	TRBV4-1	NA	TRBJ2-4	CASSQDDTSGRAEAKNIQYF	TGCGCCAGCAGCCAAGATGATACTAGCGGGAGGGCCGAGGCCAAAAACATTCAGTACTTC
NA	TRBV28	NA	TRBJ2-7	CASSLGPSREQYF	TGTGCCAGCAGTCTAGGGCCCTCTAGAGAGCAGTACTTC
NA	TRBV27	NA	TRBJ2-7	CASSQTRQRNEQYF	TGTGCCAGCAGTCAAACCCGACAGAGAAACGAGCAGTACTTC
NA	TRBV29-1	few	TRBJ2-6	CSAAKRGANVLTF	TGCAGCGCTGCGAAACGGGGGGCCAACGTCCTGACTTTC
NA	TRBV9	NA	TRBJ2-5	CASSVRPYQETQYF	TGTGCCAGCAGCGTAAGACCCTACCAAGAGACCCAGTACTTC
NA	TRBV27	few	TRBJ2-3	CASRTWGREDTQYF	TGTGCCAGCAGGACCTGGGGGAGAGAAGATACGCAGTATTTT
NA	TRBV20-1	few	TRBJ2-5	CSALQGETQYF	TGCAGTGCTCTACAGGGAGAGACCCAGTACTTC
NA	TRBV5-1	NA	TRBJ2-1	CASQLGSYNEQFF	TGCGCCAGCCAACTAGGCTCCTACAATGAGCAGTTCTTC
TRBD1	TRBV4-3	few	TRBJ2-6	CASSHEFLTGGISGANVLTF	TGCGCCAGCAGCCACGAATTTTTGACAGGGGGCATCTCTGGGGCCAACGTCCTGACTTTC
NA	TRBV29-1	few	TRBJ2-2	CSVEDELVAGELFF	TGCAGCGTTGAAGATGAGCTTGTTGCCGGGGAGCTGTTTTTT
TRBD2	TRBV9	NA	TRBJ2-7	CASSVLAGVHEQYF	TGTGCCAGCAGCGTACTAGCGGGAGTTCACGAGCAGTACTTC
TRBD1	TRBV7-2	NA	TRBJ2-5	CASSFRGRAQYF	TGTGCCAGCAGCTTCAGGGGGCGGGCCCAGTACTTC
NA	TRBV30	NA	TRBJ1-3	CAWNPWGTGNTIYF	TGTGCCTGGAACCCCTGGGGGACTGGAAACACCATATATTTT
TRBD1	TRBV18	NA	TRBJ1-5	CASSPPSGQGDQPQHF	TGTGCCAGCTCACCGCCTTCAGGACAGGGCGATCAGCCCCAGCATTTT
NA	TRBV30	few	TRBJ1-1	CAWKMVEAFF	TGTGCCTGGAAGATGGTTGAAGCTTTCTTT
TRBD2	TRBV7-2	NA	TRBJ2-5	CASSFSGSTETQYF	TGTGCCAGCAGCTTTAGCGGGAGTACAGAGACCCAGTACTTC
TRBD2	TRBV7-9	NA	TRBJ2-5	CASSLVRGSRQETQYF	TGTGCCAGCAGCTTAGTTCGCGGGAGTAGGCAAGAGACCCAGTACTTC
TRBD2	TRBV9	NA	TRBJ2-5	CASSVEGGSGETQYF	TGTGCCAGCAGCGTAGAAGGCGGGAGCGGAGAGACCCAGTACTTC
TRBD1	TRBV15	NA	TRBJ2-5	CATSRAGGQETQYF	TGTGCCACCAGCAGAGCAGGGGGCCAAGAGACCCAGTACTTC
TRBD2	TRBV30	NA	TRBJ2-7	CAWSRSGWLEQYF	TGTGCCTGGAGTCGTAGCGGGTGGCTCGAGCAGTACTTC
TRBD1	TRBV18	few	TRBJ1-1	CASSPTDREAEAFF	TGTGCCAGCTCACCAACCGACAGGGAAGCTGAAGCTTTCTTT